This passage covers 5 T cell receptor beta chains from one sample sequenced in a study of molecular identifiers for immune sequencing clone quantification. Via MiXCR, TCRdb re-called the PCR reads, giving one row per CDR3 protein. Of 30,000 to 45,000 distinct CDR3 sequences listed, about 18% are singletons. Sample: naive CD8+ T cells from blood, with Jurkat cell RNA spiked in. Subset indicated: FACS-sorted CD8+CD4-CCR7+CD45RA+ naive T cells. These receptors all stem from a human donor in good health. Some libraries in this study had Jurkat cell RNA spiked in.

This clonotype was counted many times. The rearrangement joins TRBV14 to TRBJ2-2, with D possibly matching TRBD1 (5 bases). There are 14 residues in the CDR3. Trimming cost V 2 bases and J 7 bases, with 11 bases left between them. Germline loops: CDR1 SGHDN, CDR2 FVKESK. The CDR3: CASSQFMQGGELFF. The DNA for the CDR3 is TGTGCCAGCAGCCAATTCATGCAGGGCGGGGAGCTGTTTTTT.

This clonotype has a count of ten or more. V is TRBV5-6 and J is TRBJ2-1; TRBD2 matches 10 bases. Looked up from germline, CDR1 is SGHDT and CDR2 is YYEEEE. CDR3 length equals 15 residues. Trimming removed 1 base from V and 8 bases from J; junction bases left unmatched: 6. Here the CDR3 reads CASSLTGLARHEQFF. The DNA of the CDR3 is TGTGCCAGCAGCTTGACGGGACTAGCGCGGCATGAGCAGTTCTTC.

About this clonotype itself: A read error may explain this, as a much larger clone is one base away. The chain uses TRBV5-8 and TRBJ2-7, with 11 nucleotides matching TRBD1. Germline V gene data show CDR1 as SGHTS and CDR2 as YDEGEE. The CDR3 spans 15 residues. CDR3 region: CASGFPGQGVYEQYF. The CDR3 DNA reads TGTGCCAGCGGCTTTCCGGGACAGGGGGTTTACGAGCAGTACTTC.

To note about this clonotype: This may stem from a read error, because a much larger clone lies one nucleotide away. The J gene is TRBJ2-7, the V gene TRBV7-9; D is perhaps TRBD2 (7 bases). V was clipped by 7 bases and J by 5 bases, with 18 bases between them. Germline CDR1 reads SEHNR; CDR2 reads FQNEAQ (reference sequence). This CDR3 contains 14 residues. The DNA for the CDR3 is TGTGCCAGCACAGCACTGGCGGGGGCCCACGAGCAGTACTTC. Translating gives CASTALAGAHEQYF.

The sample holds many counts of this clonotype. The chain has TRBV13 and TRBJ2-2; D is perhaps TRBD1 or TRBD2 (5 bases each). The CDR3 loop spans 15 amino acids. Trimming left V 1 base short and J 5 bases short, with 11 bases between. Germline V gene sequence: CDR1 PRHDT, CDR2 FYEKMQ (reference sequence). The CDR3 DNA reads TGTGCCAGCAGCTTAGACCGGGGCTCGACCGGGGAGCTGTTTTTT. Translation: CASSLDRGSTGELFF.